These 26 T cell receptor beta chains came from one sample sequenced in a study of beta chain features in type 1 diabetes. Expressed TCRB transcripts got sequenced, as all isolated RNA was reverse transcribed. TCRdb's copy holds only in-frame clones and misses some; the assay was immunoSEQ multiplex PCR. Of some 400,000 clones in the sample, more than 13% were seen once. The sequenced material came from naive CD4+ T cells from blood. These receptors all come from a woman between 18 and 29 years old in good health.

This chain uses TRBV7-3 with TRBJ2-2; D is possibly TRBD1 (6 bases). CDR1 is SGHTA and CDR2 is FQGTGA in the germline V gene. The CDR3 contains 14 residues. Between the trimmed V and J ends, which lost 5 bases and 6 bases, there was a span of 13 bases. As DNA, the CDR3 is TGTGCCAGCAGCCCCATAACAGGGCCCGGGGAGCTGTTTTTT. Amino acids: CASSPITGPGELFF. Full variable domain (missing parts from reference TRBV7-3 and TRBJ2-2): GAGVSQTPSNKVTEKGKYVELRCDPISGHTALYWYRQSLGQGPEFLIYFQGTGAADDSGLPNDRFFAVRPEGSVSTLKIQRTERGDSAVYLCASSPITGPGELFFGEGSRLTVL.

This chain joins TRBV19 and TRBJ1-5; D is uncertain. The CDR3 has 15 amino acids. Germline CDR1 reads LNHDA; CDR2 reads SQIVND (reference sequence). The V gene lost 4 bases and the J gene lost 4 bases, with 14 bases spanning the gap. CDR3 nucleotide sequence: TGTGCCAGTAGTACCGACGGGAGCGGGAATCAGCCCCAGCATTTT. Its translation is CASSTDGSGNQPQHF. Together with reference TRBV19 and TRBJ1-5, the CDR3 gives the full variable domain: DGGITQSPKYLFRKEGQNVTLSCEQNLNHDAMYWYRQDPGQGLRLIYYSQIVNDFQKGDIAEGYSVSREKKESFPLTVTSAQKNPTAFYLCASSTDGSGNQPQHFGDGTRLSIL.

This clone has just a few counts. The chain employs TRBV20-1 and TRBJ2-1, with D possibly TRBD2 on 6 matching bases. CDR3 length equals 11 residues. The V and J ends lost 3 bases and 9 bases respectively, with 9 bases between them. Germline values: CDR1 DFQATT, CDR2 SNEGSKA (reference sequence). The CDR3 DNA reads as TGCAGTGCTAGTGGCGGGGTTGAGCAGTTCTTC. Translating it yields CSASGGVEQFF.

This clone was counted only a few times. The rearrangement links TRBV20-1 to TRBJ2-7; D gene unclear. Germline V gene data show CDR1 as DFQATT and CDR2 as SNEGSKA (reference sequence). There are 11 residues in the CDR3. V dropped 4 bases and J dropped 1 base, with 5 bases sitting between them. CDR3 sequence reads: CSAIRSYEQYF. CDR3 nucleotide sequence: TGCAGTGCTATCAGATCCTACGAGCAGTACTTC.

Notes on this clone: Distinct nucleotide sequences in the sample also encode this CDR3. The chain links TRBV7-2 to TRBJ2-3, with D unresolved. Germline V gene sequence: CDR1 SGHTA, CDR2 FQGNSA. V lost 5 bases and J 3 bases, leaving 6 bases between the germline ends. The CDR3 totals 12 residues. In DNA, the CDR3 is TGTGCCAGCAGCCCTGTTACAGATACGCAGTATTTT. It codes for CASSPVTDTQYF.

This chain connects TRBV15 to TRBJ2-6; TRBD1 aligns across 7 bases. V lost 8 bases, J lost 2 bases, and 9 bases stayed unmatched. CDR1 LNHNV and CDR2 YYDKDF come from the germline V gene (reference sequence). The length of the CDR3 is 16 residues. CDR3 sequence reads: CATSDRDLPGANVLTF. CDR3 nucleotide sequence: TGTGCCACCTCCGACAGGGATCTTCCTGGGGCCAACGTCCTGACTTTC.

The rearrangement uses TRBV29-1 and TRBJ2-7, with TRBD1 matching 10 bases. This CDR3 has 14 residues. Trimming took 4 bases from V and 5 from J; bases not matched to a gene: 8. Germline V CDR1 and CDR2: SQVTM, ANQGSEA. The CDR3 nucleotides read TGCAGCGTTGCCGGACAGGGGGACCTCCACGAGCAGTACTTC. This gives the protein CSVAGQGDLHEQYF.

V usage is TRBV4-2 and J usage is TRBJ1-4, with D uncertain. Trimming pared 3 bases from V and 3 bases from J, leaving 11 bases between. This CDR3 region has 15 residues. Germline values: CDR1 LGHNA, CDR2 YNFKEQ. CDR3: CASSHDLRANEKLFF. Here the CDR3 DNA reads TGTGCCAGCAGCCACGACCTACGGGCTAATGAAAAACTGTTTTTT.

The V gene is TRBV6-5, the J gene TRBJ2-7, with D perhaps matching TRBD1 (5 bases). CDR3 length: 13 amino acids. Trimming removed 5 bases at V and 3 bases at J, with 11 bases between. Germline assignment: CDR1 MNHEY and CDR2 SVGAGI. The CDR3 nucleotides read TGTGCCAGCAGTCCACACGACAGCTACGAGCAGTACTTC. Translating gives CASSPHDSYEQYF.

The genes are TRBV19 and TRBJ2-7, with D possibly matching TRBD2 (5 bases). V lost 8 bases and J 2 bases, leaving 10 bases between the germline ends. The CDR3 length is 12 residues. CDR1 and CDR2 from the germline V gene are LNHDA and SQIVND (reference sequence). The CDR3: CASGQLAYEQYF. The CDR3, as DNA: TGTGCCAGTGGGCAACTAGCCTACGAGCAGTACTTC.

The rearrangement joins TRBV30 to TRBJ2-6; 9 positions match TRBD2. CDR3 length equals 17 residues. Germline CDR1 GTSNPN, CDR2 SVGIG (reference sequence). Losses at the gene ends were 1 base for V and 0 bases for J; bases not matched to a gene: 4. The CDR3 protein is CAWSELAGLSGANVLTF. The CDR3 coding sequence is TGTGCCTGGAGTGAACTAGCGGGCCTCTCTGGGGCCAACGTCCTGACTTTC.

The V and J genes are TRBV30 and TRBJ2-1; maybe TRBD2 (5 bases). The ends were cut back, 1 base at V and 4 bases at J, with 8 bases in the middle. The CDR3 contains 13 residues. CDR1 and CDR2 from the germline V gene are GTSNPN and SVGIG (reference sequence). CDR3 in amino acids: CAWSGRPYNEQFF. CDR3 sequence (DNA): TGTGCCTGGAGTGGGAGGCCGTACAATGAGCAGTTCTTC.

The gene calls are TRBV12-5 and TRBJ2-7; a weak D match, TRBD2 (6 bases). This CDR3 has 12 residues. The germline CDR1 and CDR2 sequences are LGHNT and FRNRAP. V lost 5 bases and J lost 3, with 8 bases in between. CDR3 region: CASGPGGYEQYF. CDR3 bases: TGTGCTAGTGGTCCCGGGGGCTACGAGCAGTACTTC.

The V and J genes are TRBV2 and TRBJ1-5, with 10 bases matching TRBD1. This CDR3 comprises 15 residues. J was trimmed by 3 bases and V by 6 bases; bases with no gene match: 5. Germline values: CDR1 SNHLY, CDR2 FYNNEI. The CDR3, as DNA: TGTGCCAGCAGAAGACAGGGGGCTCTCAATCAGCCCCAGCATTTT. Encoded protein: CASRRQGALNQPQHF.

The CDR3 region has the DNA TGTGCCAGCAGCTTAGTTCTCAGTTCGCTAGCTCACATTCAGTACTTC. Translation gives CASSLVLSSLAHIQYF. The V call is TRBV11-2, the J call TRBJ2-4, with D maybe TRBD2 (5 bases). The germline V gene has CDR1 SGHAT and CDR2 FQNNGV. Trimming took 1 base from V and 8 from J, leaving 18 bases between them. The CDR3 extends over 16 amino acids.

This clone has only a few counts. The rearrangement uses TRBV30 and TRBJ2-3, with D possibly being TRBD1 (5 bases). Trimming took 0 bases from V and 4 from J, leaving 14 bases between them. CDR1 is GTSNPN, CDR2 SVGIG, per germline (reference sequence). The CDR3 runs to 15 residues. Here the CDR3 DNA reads TGTGCCTGGAGTGTCCTCGGCAGGGTGGCAGATACGCAGTATTTT. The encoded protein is CAWSVLGRVADTQYF.

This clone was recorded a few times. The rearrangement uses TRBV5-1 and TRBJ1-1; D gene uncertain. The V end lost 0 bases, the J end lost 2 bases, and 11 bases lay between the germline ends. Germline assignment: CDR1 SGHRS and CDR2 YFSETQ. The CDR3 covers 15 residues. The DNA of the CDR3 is TGCGCCAGCAGCTTGGTCGCCGGGATTAACACTGAAGCTTTCTTT. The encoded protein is CASSLVAGINTEAFF.

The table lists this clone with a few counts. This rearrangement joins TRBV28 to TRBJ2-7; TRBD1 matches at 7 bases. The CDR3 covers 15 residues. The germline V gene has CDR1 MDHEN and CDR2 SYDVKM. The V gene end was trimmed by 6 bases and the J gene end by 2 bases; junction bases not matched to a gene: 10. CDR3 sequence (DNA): TGTGCCAGCAGCACTCCCGGGACAGCGACCTACGAGCAGTACTTC. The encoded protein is CASSTPGTATYEQYF. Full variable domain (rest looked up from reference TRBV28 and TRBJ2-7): DVKVTQSSRYLVKRTGEKVFLECVQDMDHENMFWYRQDPGLGLRLIYFSYDVKMKEKGDIPEGYSVSREKKERFSLILESASTNQTSMYLCASSTPGTATYEQYFGPGTRLTVT.

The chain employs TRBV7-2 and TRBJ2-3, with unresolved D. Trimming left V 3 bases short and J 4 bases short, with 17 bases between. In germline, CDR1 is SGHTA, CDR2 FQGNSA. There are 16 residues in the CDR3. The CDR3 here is CASSFRRVVGADTQYF. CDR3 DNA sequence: TGTGCCAGCAGCTTTCGCCGGGTCGTCGGAGCAGATACGCAGTATTTT.

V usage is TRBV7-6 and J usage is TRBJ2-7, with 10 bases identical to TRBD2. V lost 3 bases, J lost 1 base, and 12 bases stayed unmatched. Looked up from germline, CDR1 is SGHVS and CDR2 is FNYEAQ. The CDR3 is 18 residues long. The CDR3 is CASSLQGAGTSASYEQYF. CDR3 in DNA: TGTGCCAGCAGCTTGCAAGGCGCCGGGACTAGCGCATCCTACGAGCAGTACTTC.

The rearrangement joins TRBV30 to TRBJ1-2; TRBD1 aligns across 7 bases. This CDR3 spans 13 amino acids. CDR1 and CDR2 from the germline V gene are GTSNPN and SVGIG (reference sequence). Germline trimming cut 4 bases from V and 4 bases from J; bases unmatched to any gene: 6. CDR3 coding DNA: TGTGCCTGGATTGGACAGGCTCTCTATGGCTACACCTTC. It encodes CAWIGQALYGYTF.

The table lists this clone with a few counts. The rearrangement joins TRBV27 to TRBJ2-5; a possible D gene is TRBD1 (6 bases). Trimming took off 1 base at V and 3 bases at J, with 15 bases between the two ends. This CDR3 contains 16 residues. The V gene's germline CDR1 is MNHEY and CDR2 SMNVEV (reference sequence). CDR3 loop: CASSLWGVGGEETQYF. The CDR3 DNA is TGTGCCAGCAGTTTATGGGGCGTTGGGGGCGAAGAGACCCAGTACTTC.

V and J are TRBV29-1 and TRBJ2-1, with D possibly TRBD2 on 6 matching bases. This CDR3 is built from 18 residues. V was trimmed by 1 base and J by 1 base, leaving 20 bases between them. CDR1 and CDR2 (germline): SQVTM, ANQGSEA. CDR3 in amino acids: CSVEGGGDRVGSYNEQFF. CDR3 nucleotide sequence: TGCAGCGTTGAAGGGGGCGGGGACCGTGTCGGATCCTACAATGAGCAGTTCTTC.

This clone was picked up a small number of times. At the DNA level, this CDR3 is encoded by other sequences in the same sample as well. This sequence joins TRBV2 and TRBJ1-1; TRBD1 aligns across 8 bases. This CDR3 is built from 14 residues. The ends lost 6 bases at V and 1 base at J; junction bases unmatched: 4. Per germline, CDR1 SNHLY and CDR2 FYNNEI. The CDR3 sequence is CASSPDRGNTEAFF. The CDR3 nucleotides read TGTGCCAGCAGCCCTGACAGGGGGAACACTGAAGCTTTCTTT.

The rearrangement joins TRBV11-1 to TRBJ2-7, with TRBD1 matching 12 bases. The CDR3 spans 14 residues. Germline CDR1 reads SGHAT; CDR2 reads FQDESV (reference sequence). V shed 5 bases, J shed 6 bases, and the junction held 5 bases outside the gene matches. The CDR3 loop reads CASSPGQGAFEQYF. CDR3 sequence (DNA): TGTGCCAGCAGCCCGGGACAGGGGGCGTTCGAGCAGTACTTC. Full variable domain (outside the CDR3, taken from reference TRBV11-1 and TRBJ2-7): EAEVAQSPRYKITEKSQAVAFWCDPISGHATLYWYRQILGQGPELLVQFQDESVVDDSQLPKDRFSAERLKGVDSTLKIQPAELGDSAMYLCASSPGQGAFEQYFGPGTRLTVT.

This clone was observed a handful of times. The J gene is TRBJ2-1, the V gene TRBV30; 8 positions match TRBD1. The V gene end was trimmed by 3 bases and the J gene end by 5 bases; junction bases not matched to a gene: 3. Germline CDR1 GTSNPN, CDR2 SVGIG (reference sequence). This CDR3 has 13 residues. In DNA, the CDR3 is TGTGCCTGGAGCCGGGACAGGCACAATGAGCAGTTCTTC. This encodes CAWSRDRHNEQFF.